This T cell receptor beta chain was identified in a study of cytomegalovirus exposure and HLA in healthy donors. Looking at the study overall: From donors who were HLA-typed, an early data release held 80 million to 85 million unique TCRs.

J was trimmed by 0 bases and V by 0 bases; bases with no gene match: 8. Germline V gene lookup returns CDR1 SGHTS and CDR2 YDEGEE. The CDR3 runs to 18 residues. In the case of this clone: Its antigen is unknown.

Study-wide results and limits: Some highly shared sequence variants likely arose as a pipeline artifact. Later work found that TCR association rates differed between HLA loci; DRB1 had the most and HLA-C the fewest.

13 Jbeta primers and 60 Vbeta primers were used for the PCR. Study processing details: It was a later analysis that counted 75 million to 90 million unique TCR beta chains, of which about 10 million were shared. Measured with immunoSEQ multiplex PCR; TCRdb has only the in-frame clones, and not every one. D and trimming come from the DNA, and the V and J calls and clone size come from that table. The table records some 150,000 clones, about 77% of them present only once. The receptor was isolated from a female donor in good health and CMV-seronegative. The chain recombines TRBV5-8 with TRBJ1-3, with TRBD1 matching 8 bases. The source material was PBMCs. The CDR3 reads CASSLGAGQGFSGNTIYF. The CDR3 nucleotides read TGTGCCAGCAGCTTGGGGGCCGGACAGGGATTCTCTGGAAACACCATATATTTT.